The subject of this entry is one T cell receptor beta chain. This clonotype appeared many times. The clone's antigen remains unknown. The input lacks base qualities; no much larger clone sits a single base away. The data were taken from a study of lung T cells in sarcoidosis with Löfgren's syndrome listed by TCRdb under 2017. With respect to the entire study: Sarcoidosis was described as a granulomatous, mainly pulmonary disease marked by CD4+ T cell accumulation in bronchoalveolar lavage fluid. The repertoire analyses focused on Löfgren's syndrome patients.

Findings and caveats that apply to the study as a whole: Multiple Lofgren's syndrome patients were reported to share TRAV12-1 and TRBV2 CDR3 motifs, a finding that suggests public CD4+ TCR repertoires. Recognition of a sarcoidosis-associated antigen was only suggested, and the antigen itself remained putative and was not identified. When alphabeta pairing was analyzed, TRAV12-1 tended to pair preferentially with TRBV2, and the resulting paired TCRs displayed CDR3 homology. In Lofgren's syndrome patients, relative to control subjects, TRAV12-1 and TRBV2 were reported to be the most expanded V gene segments.

Sequencing instrument: Illumina MiSeq. TCRdb reprocessed the public reads (quality trimming at Q25 with fastp, clone calling with MiXCR) and kept in-frame beta chains. Duplicate CDR3 protein sequences are folded into a single record with the most common DNA and genes. In all, the sample holds several thousand distinct CDR3 sequences, and 20% of those were seen once. Clones ranked in the top ten supply roughly 7% of the sample. The study profiled TCR repertoires of CD4+ T cells collected through bronchoalveolar lavage. The germline V gene gives CDR1 as ENHRY and CDR2 as SYGVKD. The junction shows trimming of 8 bases on V and 2 bases on J, plus 7 bases between the germline ends. From cysteine to phenylalanine, the CDR3 is 11 amino acids long. The retained sequence is limited to the CDR3, 33 bases, with the frame set at the first base.

In this chain, TRBV10-3 is recombined with TRBJ2-7; the D segment may tentatively be TRBD1 or TRBD2, each giving 6 matched bases. This receptor was obtained from a human donor with sarcoidosis (Löfgren's syndrome or another form), or a control subject (not recorded which). What was sequenced was CD4+ T cells from bronchoalveolar lavage. At the DNA level, the sequence is TGTGCCATCCGGGGGCCCTACGAGCAGTACTTC. This sequence encodes CAIRGPYEQYF.